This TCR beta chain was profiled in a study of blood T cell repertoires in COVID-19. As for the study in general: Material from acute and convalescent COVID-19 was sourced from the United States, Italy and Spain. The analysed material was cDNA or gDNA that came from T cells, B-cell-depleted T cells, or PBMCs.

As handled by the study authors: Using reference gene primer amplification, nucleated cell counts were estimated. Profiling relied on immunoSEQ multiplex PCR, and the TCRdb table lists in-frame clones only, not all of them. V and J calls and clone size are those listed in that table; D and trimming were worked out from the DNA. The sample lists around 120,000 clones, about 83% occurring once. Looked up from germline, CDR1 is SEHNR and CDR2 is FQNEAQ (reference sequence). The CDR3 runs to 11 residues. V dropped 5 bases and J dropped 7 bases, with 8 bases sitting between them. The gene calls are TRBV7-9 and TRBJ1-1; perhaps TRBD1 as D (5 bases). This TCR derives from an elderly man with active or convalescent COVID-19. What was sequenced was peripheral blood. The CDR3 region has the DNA TGTGCCAGCAGCCCCCAGGGTGAAGCTTTCTTT. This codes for CASSPQGEAFF. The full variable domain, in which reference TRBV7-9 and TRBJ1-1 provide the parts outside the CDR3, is DTGVSQNPRHKITKRGQNVTFRCDPISEHNRLYWYRQTLGQGPEFLTYFQNEAQLEKSRLLSDRFSAERPKGSFSTLEIQRTEQGDSAMYLCASSPQGEAFFGQGTRLTVV.